These 9 T cell receptor beta chains were all obtained from the same sample, sequenced in a study of CD8+ T cells in alopecia areata. Combined cutaneous lymph node cells underwent sorting by CD4, CD8alpha, NKG2D, NKG2ACE and additional markers. After isolation, RNA underwent reverse transcription to generate cDNA as the sequencing template. Measured with immunoSEQ multiplex PCR; TCRdb has only the in-frame clones, and not every one. Listed for the sample are more than 250,000 clones, none seen a single time. The sequencing input was CD4+ T cells sorted from a lymph node. These receptors were taken from a C3H/HeJ mouse with alopecia areata. The MHC haplotype of the strain is H2-k.

Comments on this clone: Gene names denote mouse genes. The CDR3 end is not reached by the read, which stops 4 residues before it; the germline J gene fills it in. This chain links TRBV1 with TRBJ2-5; TRBD2 matches 9 bases. Germline-derived CDR1 and CDR2 are NSQYPW and LRSPGD (reference sequence). The CDR3 is 14 amino acids. The sequenced CDR3 bases are TGCACCTGCAGCGACTGGGGGAAGGGAGAC. It translates to CTCSDWGKGD. The whole CDR3 sequence is CTCSDWGKGDTQYF.

This clone occurred a few times. The gene names here belong to mouse. The read is 4 residues too short to cover the CDR3 end, so that end is filled in from the germline J gene. The same CDR3 can be traced to other DNA sequences in this sample. The J gene is TRBJ2-1, the V gene TRBV19; D may be TRBD2 (6 bases). The CDR3 covers 14 residues. Between the trimmed V and J ends, which lost 2 bases and 4 bases, there was a span of 10 bases. Germline V gives CDR1 FNHDT, CDR2 SITEND (reference sequence). The CDR3 sequence: CASSIWGGYAEQFF. The part of the CDR3 DNA that was read is TGTGCCAGCAGTATCTGGGGCGGGTATGCT.

A few counts support this clone. One end of the junction varies from germline; a read error may be responsible. Germline and genes: mouse. The CDR3 goes on 4 residues after the read ends, and that part is filled in from the germline J gene. J is TRBJ2-3 and V is TRBV5; 8 bases line up with TRBD2. Germline CDR1 reads LGHNA; CDR2 reads YNLKQL (reference sequence). CDR3 length equals 14 residues. The covered CDR3 bases are TGTACCAGCAGCCTCTACTGGGGGTCAGAA. This encodes CTSSLYWGSE. The CDR3 in full is CTSSLYWGSETLYF.

Comments on this clone: Gene names are the mouse ones. Read data end 4 residues before the CDR3 end; the end is taken from the germline J gene. The chain has TRBV31 and TRBJ2-1; maybe TRBD2 (5 bases). Germline lookup yields CDR1 GKSSPN and CDR2 SITVG. The CDR3 is 15 residues long. The V and J ends lost 0 bases and 0 bases respectively, with 9 bases between them. This CDR3 reads CAWSLGGDNYAEQFF. Partial CDR3 DNA: TGTGCCTGGAGTCTGGGTGGGGATAACTATGCT.

A word on this clone: Mouse germline and gene names are used. The missing CDR3 end, 3 residues past where the read stops, is filled in from the germline J gene. The same CDR3 arises from other DNA sequences in this sample as well. The J gene is TRBJ1-6, the V gene TRBV19; 11 positions agree with TRBD1. TRBJ1-6 is an ORF; its function is uncertain. The ends lost 1 base at V and 3 bases at J; junction bases unmatched: 3. The CDR3 contains 17 residues. Germline loops: CDR1 FNHDT, CDR2 SITEND (reference sequence). The sequenced part of the CDR3 DNA is TGTGCCAGCAGTATATCCGGGACAGGGGGCTATAATTCGCCC. This gives the protein CASSISGTGGYNSP. The whole CDR3 region reads CASSISGTGGYNSPLYF.

This clone has a handful of counts. Germline and genes here are mouse. The read gets to within 4 residues of the CDR3 end, and the germline J gene fills in the rest. The chain carries TRBV13-1 and TRBJ2-7, with 11 bases that match TRBD2. The germline V gene encodes CDR1 NSHNY and CDR2 SYGAGN. V shed 5 bases, J shed 0 bases, and the junction held 10 bases outside the gene matches. The CDR3 is 17 residues long. The part of the CDR3 DNA that was read is TGTGCCAGCAGCCGCCGCGACTGGGGGGGGAGCTCCTAT. Encoded protein: CASSRRDWGGSSY. The entire CDR3 reads CASSRRDWGGSSYEQYF.

This clone was seen more than once but under ten times. Gene names are mouse gene names. The read ends 4 residues early relative to the CDR3; the germline J gene fills the gap. The gene calls are TRBV31 and TRBJ2-7; D is possibly TRBD2 (6 bases). Germline assignment: CDR1 GKSSPN and CDR2 SITVG. This CDR3 has 14 residues. The sequenced CDR3 bases are TGTGCCTGGAGTCTAGCCTGGGGCCTTTAT. Translated: CAWSLAWGLY. The CDR3 as a whole reads CAWSLAWGLYEQYF.

Comment on this clone: The genes are named according to mouse. Read sequence stops 4 residues before the CDR3 end, and the germline J gene provides the missing end. The V and J genes are TRBV19 and TRBJ2-2, with 9 bases aligning to TRBD2. The CDR3 sequence is 15 residues long. V shed 2 bases, J shed 4 bases, and the junction held 3 bases outside the gene matches. Germline-derived CDR1 and CDR2 are FNHDT and SITEND (reference sequence). Partial CDR3 DNA: TGTGCCAGCAGTATTGGGGGGGCGCCCACCGGG. Amino acids: CASSIGGAPTG. Given in full, the CDR3 is CASSIGGAPTGQLYF.

In its sample, this clone was seen many times. Gene names follow the mouse nomenclature. The read halts 4 residues ahead of the CDR3 end, with the missing end drawn from the germline J gene. The gene calls are TRBV1 and TRBJ1-2, with 9 bases aligning to TRBD1. Trimming removed 4 bases from V and 3 bases from J; junction bases left unmatched: 0. Germline V CDR1 and CDR2: NSQYPW, LRSPGD (reference sequence). The CDR3 has 13 residues. CDR3 bases read: TGCACCTGCAGTGGGACAGGGGACTCC. Amino acids: CTCSGTGDS. In full, the CDR3 is CTCSGTGDSDYTF.